The text below deals with one TCR beta chain. In the original workflow: Nucleated cell counts were estimated from reference gene primer amplification. Only in-frame clones appear in the TCRdb table, and some are missing; sequencing was by immunoSEQ multiplex PCR. That table gives V, J and clone size, and the DNA gave D and trimming. The sample lists nearly 300,000 clones, approximately 89% occurring once. The sample is drawn from a study of blood T cell repertoires in COVID-19. Study-wide context: Samples came from the United States, Italy and Spain, spanning acute and convalescent COVID-19. T cells, B-cell-depleted T cells, or PBMCs supplied cDNA or gDNA.

This CDR3 region has 17 residues. Germline CDR1 is SGHTA and CDR2 is FQGNSA. The V gene end was trimmed by 1 base and the J gene end by 1 base; junction bases not matched to a gene: 8. The sample comprised peripheral blood. This chain connects TRBV7-2 to TRBJ2-3, with 7 bases fitting TRBD2. The receptor was isolated from a woman in her 30s who had recovered from COVID-19. The CDR3 sequence: CASSLGGGRGGTDTQYF. Written as DNA, the CDR3 is TGTGCCAGCAGCTTAGGGGGGGGACGGGGGGGCACAGATACGCAGTATTTT.